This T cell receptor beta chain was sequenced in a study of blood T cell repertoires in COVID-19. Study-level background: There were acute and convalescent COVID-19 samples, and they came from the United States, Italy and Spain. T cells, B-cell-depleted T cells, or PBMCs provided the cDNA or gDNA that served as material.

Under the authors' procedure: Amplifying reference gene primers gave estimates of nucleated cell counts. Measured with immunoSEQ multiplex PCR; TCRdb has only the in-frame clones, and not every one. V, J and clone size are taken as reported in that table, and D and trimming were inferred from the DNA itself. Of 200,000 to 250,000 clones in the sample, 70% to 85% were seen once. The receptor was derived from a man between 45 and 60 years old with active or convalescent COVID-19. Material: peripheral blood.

The CDR3 sequence: CASSQRVVDSNTEAFF. CDR3 in DNA: TGTGCCAGCAGCCAACGAGTCGTGGACAGCAACACTGAAGCTTTCTTT. This chain joins TRBV3-1 (or the pseudogene TRBV3-2) and TRBJ1-1, with a possible D match to TRBD1 (6 bases). This CDR3 contains 16 residues. Between the trimmed V and J ends, which lost 2 bases and 2 bases, there was a span of 15 bases. The germline V gene has CDR1 LGHDT and CDR2 YNNKEL (reference sequence).